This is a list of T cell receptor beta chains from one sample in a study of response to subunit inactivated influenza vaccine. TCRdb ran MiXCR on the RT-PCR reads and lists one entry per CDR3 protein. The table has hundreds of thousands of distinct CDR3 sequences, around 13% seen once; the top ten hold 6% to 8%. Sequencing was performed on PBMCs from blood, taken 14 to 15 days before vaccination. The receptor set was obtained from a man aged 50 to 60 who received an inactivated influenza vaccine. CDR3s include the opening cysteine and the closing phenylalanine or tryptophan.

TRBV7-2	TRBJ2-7	CASSLSTAASYEQYF
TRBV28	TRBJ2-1	CASSTSSGKNSYNEQFF
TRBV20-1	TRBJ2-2	CSSPGTGGSGELFF
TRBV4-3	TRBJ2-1	CASSQDGGGYNEQFF
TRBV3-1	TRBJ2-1	CASSLQGVLPNNEQFF
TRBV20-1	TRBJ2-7	CSARDLTTNYEQYF
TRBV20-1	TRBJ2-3	CSAREGNTQYF
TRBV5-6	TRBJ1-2	CASSSYPRGLQSYGYTF
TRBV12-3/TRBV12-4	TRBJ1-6	CASREEGDSPLHF
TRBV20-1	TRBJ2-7	CSAPWGTRVTYEQYF
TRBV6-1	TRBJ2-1	CASSPSSGSNEQFF
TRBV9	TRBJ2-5	CASSVAPSGGYQTQYF
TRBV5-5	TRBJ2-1	CASSPSEIAVNEQFF
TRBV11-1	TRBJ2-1	CASGGTSGVFSYNEQFF
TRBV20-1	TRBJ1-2	CSATQGYGYTF
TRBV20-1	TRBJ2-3	CSARGQIYQPDTQYF
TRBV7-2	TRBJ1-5	CASRLTRGERQPQHF